A selection of T cell receptor beta chains follows, all from one sample in a study of cytomegalovirus exposure and HLA in healthy donors. Method: immunoSEQ multiplex PCR; TCRdb's copy keeps in-frame clones and lacks some. The data hold some 110,000 clones, with approximately 94% observed a single time. The specimen sequenced was PBMCs. The receptors were sampled from a woman aged 18-29 years in good health and CMV-seronegative. Both conserved end residues are part of each CDR3. A D gene is named only where the DNA matches it firmly. The size entry is marked missing in some rows and otherwise reads once, few, many or a size class.

>-|-|TRBJ1-5|TRBV28
TGTGCCAGCAAATCAGGCTACAATCAGCCCCAGCATTTT
CASKSGYNQPQHF
>-|-|TRBJ2-7|TRBV5-4
TGTGCCAGCAGCTTGGACCTACAGGGTATACACGAGCAGTACTTC
CASSLDLQGIHEQYF
>-|-|TRBJ2-2|TRBV21-1
TGTGCCAGCAGCAAAGAGGCAGGGAAGCTCACCGGGGAGCTGTTTTTT
CASSKEAGKLTGELFF
>-|-|TRBJ2-7|TRBV5-1
TGCGCCAGCAGCTTGGCCCCGGGCTACGAGCAGTACTTC
CASSLAPGYEQYF
>-|-|TRBJ1-2|TRBV2
TGTGCCAGCAGTGAAGCGTGGGGAGTCAACTATGGCTACACCTTC
CASSEAWGVNYGYTF
>-|-|TRBJ1-1|TRBV7-6
TGTGCCAGCAGCTCAGGGGAAGCCGCTGAAGCTTTCTTT
CASSSGEAAEAFF
>-|-|TRBJ1-4|TRBV6-5
TGTGCCAGCAGTTCGGTTGCAACTAATGAAAAACTGTTTTTT
CASSSVATNEKLFF
>-|TRBD1|TRBJ1-1|TRBV9
TGTGCCAGCAGCGTAGATACCGGGACAGGGGTAGCTTTCTTT
CASSVDTGTGVAFF
>-|-|TRBJ1-5|TRBV10-3
TGTGCCATCAGTGAGTCGGGGGGAGGTGAAAGGGGATTCGGCAATCAGCCCCAGCATTTT
CAISESGGGERGFGNQPQHF
>-|-|TRBJ2-7|TRBV18
TGTGCCAGCTCACCGGAACAGGGCCACGAGCAGTACTTC
CASSPEQGHEQYF
>-|-|TRBJ1-2|TRBV18
TGTGCCAGCTCAGTGGAGGCCGGCTATGGCTACACCTTC
CASSVEAGYGYTF
>once|TRBD1|TRBJ1-3|TRBV30
TGTGCCTGGTCCAGGGGGGCCTCTGGAAACACCATATATTTT
CAWSRGASGNTIYF
>-|TRBD1|TRBJ2-7|TRBV28
TGTGCCAGCAGTTTTCACGGTCAGGGGGCTTACGAGCAGTACTTC
CASSFHGQGAYEQYF
>-|-|TRBJ1-2|TRBV30
TGTGCCTGGAGTTACCCGCCTGGGGCGGATGGCTACACCTTC
CAWSYPPGADGYTF
>-|-|TRBJ1-3|TRBV6-5
TGTGCCAGCAGTTTCGGGTTGGCCTCTGGAAACACCATATATTTT
CASSFGLASGNTIYF
>-|-|TRBJ1-1|TRBV4-2
TGTGCCAGCAGCCAAACGGGGGTTGAAGCTTTCTTT
CASSQTGVEAFF
>-|-|TRBJ1-3|TRBV11-2
TGTGCCAGCAGCTTAGGACATGGTGGGGGAAACACCATATATTTT
CASSLGHGGGNTIYF
>-|-|TRBJ2-1|TRBV7-9
TGTGCCAGCAACTCGGTGTCATGGGAGCAGTTCTTC
CASNSVSWEQFF
>-|-|TRBJ1-2|TRBV6-5
TGTGCCAGCAGCCCTAACCCCCAAGGGAGCGGCTACACCTTC
CASSPNPQGSGYTF
>-|TRBD1|TRBJ1-1|TRBV7-9
TGTGCCAGCAGGGCCAGGGGGACAGGCCTGGTTGACACTGAAGCTTTCTTT
CASRARGTGLVDTEAFF
>-|-|TRBJ1-5|TRBV6-5
TGTGCCAGCAGTCGGGACATCAATCAGCCCCAGCATTTT
CASSRDINQPQHF
>-|-|TRBJ2-4|TRBV10-1
TGCGCCAGCAGTGTTGGCCCACCACCCAACATTCAGTACTTC
CASSVGPPPNIQYF
>few|TRBD2|TRBJ2-5|TRBV4-1
TGCGCCAGCAGCCAGCGGACTAGCGGGAGCACAGCAGAGACCCAGTACTTC
CASSQRTSGSTAETQYF
>-|TRBD2|TRBJ2-3|TRBV29-1
TGCAGCGTTGGAGACCTGGGAGGGGCGGGGACAGATACGCAGTATTTT
CSVGDLGGAGTDTQYF
>-|-|TRBJ2-1|TRBV6-1
TGTGCCAGCAGTCAACAGGGCGGGTCCTACAATGAGCAGTTCTTC
CASSQQGGSYNEQFF
>-|TRBD1|TRBJ1-5|TRBV12-5
TGTGCTAGTGGTCCCCAGGGACAGGGAGGCCAGCCCCAGCATTTT
CASGPQGQGGQPQHF
>-|TRBD1|TRBJ2-7|TRBV4-1
TGCGCCAGTAGCCAGAGTACAGGGGCATCCTACGAGCAGTACTTC
CASSQSTGASYEQYF
>-|TRBD2|TRBJ2-7|TRBV27
TGTGCCAGCAGTCGCGCGGGGGGTTCCATTTACGAGCAGTACTTC
CASSRAGGSIYEQYF
>-|-|TRBJ1-2|TRBV10-3
TGTGCCATCAGTGAGTCTTCGGGGAGGTATGGCTACACCTTC
CAISESSGRYGYTF
>-|TRBD1|TRBJ1-2|TRBV18
TGTGCCAGCTCGCCTGGAGGGGGCGGCTTAGAGGGCTACACCTTC
CASSPGGGGLEGYTF
>-|TRBD1|TRBJ1-1|TRBV27
TGTGCCAGCAGGCTACAGGGGGGGAACACTGAAGCTTTCTTT
CASRLQGGNTEAFF
>-|TRBD1|TRBJ1-1|TRBV27
TGTGCCAGCAGTTTGGGAAGGGACAGACAAGCTTTCTTT
CASSLGRDRQAFF
>-|-|TRBJ2-1|TRBV7-3
TGTGCCAGCAGCTTAAGCGGTCCCGTTCCTACACATGAGCAGTTCTTC
CASSLSGPVPTHEQFF
>-|-|TRBJ2-7|TRBV11-2
TGTGCCAGCAGCTTAGATCGTCCGGGGAATTACGAGCAGTACTTC
CASSLDRPGNYEQYF
>-|-|TRBJ1-2|TRBV5-5
TGTGCCAGCAGCTTGCTGCAGGAGGGCTTAGGTGGCTACACCTTC
CASSLLQEGLGGYTF
>-|TRBD2|TRBJ2-3|TRBV7-8
TGTGCCAGCAGCTTAGCGGGAGGGAGAAGCACAGATACGCAGTATTTT
CASSLAGGRSTDTQYF
>-|TRBD1|TRBJ2-7|TRBV28
TGTGCCAGCATCTCGGGACAGGTTAGCTCCTACGAGCAGTACTTC
CASISGQVSSYEQYF
>-|TRBD1|TRBJ2-3|TRBV9
TGTGCCAGCAGCGTGGTAGGACAGGGAATCGATACGCAGTATTTT
CASSVVGQGIDTQYF
>-|-|TRBJ1-6|TRBV30
TGTGCCTGGGCCCGGGACACGAGCTCCTATAATTCACCCCTCCACTTT
CAWARDTSSYNSPLHF
>-|TRBD1|TRBJ1-1|TRBV15
TGTGCCACCAGCCGCGGACAGGAAGCATATCCGGGGGACACTGAAGCTTTCTTT
CATSRGQEAYPGDTEAFF
>-|-|TRBJ2-1|TRBV6-5
TGTGCCAGCAGTGCTAACAATGAGCAGTTCTTC
CASSANNEQFF
>-|-|TRBJ2-5|TRBV6-5
TGTGCCAGCAGCGCCCCGGGGGGCCGGGGGGAGACCCAGTACTTC
CASSAPGGRGETQYF
>-|-|TRBJ2-5|TRBV5-1
TGCGCCAGCAGCTTGGTGGCTTACCGGGAAGAGACCCAGTACTTC
CASSLVAYREETQYF
>-|-|TRBJ2-2|TRBV5-1
TGCGCCAGCAGGACAGAAGCGAACACCGGGGAGCTGTTTTTT
CASRTEANTGELFF
>-|TRBD1|TRBJ1-5|TRBV6-5
TGTGCCAGCAGCGCAGGGGGCTCCGGTCAGCCCCAGCATTTT
CASSAGGSGQPQHF
>-|TRBD2|TRBJ2-7|TRBV2
TGTGCCAGCAGTGATGGAGGGAGGGGTTATTACGAGCAGTACTTC
CASSDGGRGYYEQYF
>-|-|TRBJ2-1|TRBV5-1
TGCGCCAGCAGCTTGTGGGGCGCTACGGCGAGCAATGAGCAGTTCTTC
CASSLWGATASNEQFF
>-|TRBD2|TRBJ2-1|TRBV7-9
TGTGCCAGCAGCTTAGCGGCGCTAGCGGGATGGAATGAGCAGTTCTTC
CASSLAALAGWNEQFF
>-|-|TRBJ1-1|TRBV27
TGTGCCAGCAGTTTCCCCTCCGGGGAAGCTTTCTTT
CASSFPSGEAFF
>-|-|TRBJ2-2|TRBV15
TGTGCCACCAGCAGAGATCGGGGAAATACCGGGGAGCTGTTTTTT
CATSRDRGNTGELFF
>-|-|TRBJ1-2|TRBV18
TGTGCCAGCTCACCTAGGGGACTAGCCGCAGAAAAAGGTTCGGGCGGCTACACCTTC
CASSPRGLAAEKGSGGYTF
>-|TRBD1|TRBJ1-3|TRBV7-6
TGTGCCAGCAGCGCCCGGACAGGGACTGGAAACACCATATATTTT
CASSARTGTGNTIYF
>-|TRBD1|TRBJ1-5|TRBV27
TGTGCCAGCCGTAGGTTACAGGGGGGCAATCAGCCCCAGCATTTT
CASRRLQGGNQPQHF
>-|-|TRBJ2-5|TRBV5-4
TGTGCCACGTCAGGGGAGACCCAGTACTTC
CATSGETQYF
>many|-|TRBJ1-3|TRBV25-1
TGTGCCAGCAGAAGCTTGCAGGGTAATCCGTATTTT
CASRSLQGNPYF